A single sample is the source of the 19 T cell receptor beta chains below, sequenced in a study of blood T cell repertoires in COVID-19. Some clones are missing from TCRdb's copy, which holds only in-frame ones; the method was immunoSEQ multiplex PCR. This sample yields approximately 250,000 clones, of which about 91% are seen a single time; 0.95% to 1.5% belongs to the top ten. The material sequenced was PBMCs or T cells enriched from blood (not recorded which). The receptor source for this set is a woman in her thirties or forties with acute COVID-19.

This clone was counted a few times. CDR3 sequence reads: CASIRDKAYEQYV. CDR3 sequence (DNA): TGTGCCAGCATCCGGGACAAGGCCTACGAGCAGTACGTC. This sequence joins TRBV3-1 (or the pseudogene TRBV3-2) and TRBJ2-7; TRBD1 might be the D (6 bases). Trimming pared 7 bases from V and 2 bases from J, leaving 12 bases between. The CDR3 runs to 13 residues. The germline CDR1 and CDR2 sequences are LGHDT and YNNKEL (reference sequence).

The chain has TRBV7-2 and TRBJ2-4; no firm D call. In germline, CDR1 is SGHTA, CDR2 FQGNSA. V lost 5 bases and J lost 10, with 15 bases in between. The length of the CDR3 is 13 residues. In DNA, the CDR3 is TGTGCCAGCAGCCAGATCTGGCTCACAATTCAGTACTTC. Translation gives CASSQIWLTIQYF.

This rearrangement joins TRBV28 to TRBJ1-5; TRBD1 is a possible D gene (5 bases). The CDR3 extends over 17 amino acids. Trimming took 3 bases from V and 3 from J, leaving 18 bases between them. Germline CDR1 and CDR2: MDHEN and SYDVKM. Here the CDR3 DNA reads TGTGCCAGCAGTTTGGGGCAGTCCAATCCGTTCAATCAGCCCCAGCATTTT. It codes for CASSLGQSNPFNQPQHF.

This chain joins TRBV24-1 and TRBJ2-5; D gene ambiguous. Between the trimmed V and J ends, which lost 2 bases and 5 bases, there was a span of 14 bases. The CDR3 loop spans 15 amino acids. From germline, CDR1 is KGHDR and CDR2 SFDVKD. The CDR3 bases are TGTGCCACCAGTGATTCGTCAGGTCCTGGTGAGACCCAGTACTTC. It encodes CATSDSSGPGETQYF.

This clone was observed a few times. The chain joins TRBV28 to TRBJ1-2; D is uncertain. CDR1 is MDHEN and CDR2 is SYDVKM in the germline V gene. V was trimmed by 1 base and J by 4 bases, leaving 13 bases between them. CDR3 length equals 15 residues. The CDR3 nucleotides are TGTGCCAGCAGTTTATTGGTCGGCGGTCCCTATGGCTACACCTTC. Its protein product is CASSLLVGGPYGYTF.

The chain uses TRBV11-2 and TRBJ2-6; D is possibly TRBD1 (6 bases). CDR3 length: 16 residues. CDR1 and CDR2 from the germline V gene are SGHAT and FQNNGV. Trimming pared 5 bases from V and 0 bases from J, leaving 11 bases between. The chain's CDR3 is CASSPLRGSGANVLTF. CDR3 sequence (DNA): TGTGCCAGCAGCCCCCTCAGGGGCTCTGGGGCCAACGTCCTGACTTTC. The whole variable domain, remainder taken from reference TRBV11-2 and TRBJ2-6, is EAGVAQSPRYKIIEKRQSVAFWCNPISGHATLYWYQQILGQGPKLLIQFQNNGVVDDSQLPKDRFSAERLKGVDSTLKIQPAKLEDSAVYLCASSPLRGSGANVLTFGAGSRLTVL.

This clone was recorded once. V usage is TRBV21-1 and J usage is TRBJ2-7; the table's D call, TRBD2, was not checked against the DNA. TRBV21-1 is marked as a pseudogene. This CDR3 contains 13 residues. CDR3 DNA: TGTGCCAGCAGTCGGCCTAGCGAACCATATACCCACGTC. Translation gives CASSRPSEPYTHV.

There are a few counts of this clone. This chain connects TRBV25-1 to TRBJ1-2, with TRBD1 identical over 7 bases. With V trimmed by 0 bases and J by 6 bases, 10 bases remained unmatched. The length of the CDR3 is 16 residues. The V gene's germline CDR1 is MGHDK and CDR2 SYGVNS. For the CDR3, the DNA is TGTGCCAGCAGTGAATACACAGGGGTCGGTGAGGATGGCTACACCTTC. It yields the protein CASSEYTGVGEDGYTF.

This clone has just a few counts. The rearrangement uses TRBV7-2 and TRBJ1-3; the D is unclear. This CDR3 has 16 residues. V dropped 5 bases and J dropped 2 bases, with 16 bases sitting between them. CDR1 and CDR2 (germline): SGHTA, FQGNSA. The CDR3 DNA reads as TGTGCCAGCAGCGCCTTAAATACTCGCGCTGGAAACACCATATATTTT. Its protein product is CASSALNTRAGNTIYF.

This clone is a singleton in its sample. V gene TRBV12-3 or TRBV12-4 combines with J gene TRBJ1-2; TRBD1 is a possible D gene (5 bases). Trimming left V 7 bases short and J 4 bases short, with 10 bases between. The CDR3 loop spans 12 amino acids. The DNA for the CDR3 is TGTGCCAGCACCCAGGGTGGCTATGGCTACACCTTC. Translation gives CASTQGGYGYTF.

The V gene is TRBV5-1, the J gene TRBJ1-4; no clear D gene. The V end lost 0 bases, the J end lost 3 bases, and 9 bases lay between the germline ends. This CDR3 is 15 amino acids long. The V gene's germline CDR1 is SGHRS and CDR2 YFSETQ. In nucleotides, the CDR3 is TGCGCCAGCAGCTTGGCGGGGAGCCCTAATGAAAAACTGTTTTTT. It is translated as CASSLAGSPNEKLFF.

J is TRBJ1-5 and V is TRBV2; no firm D call. The germline CDR1 and CDR2 sequences are SNHLY and FYNNEI. V lost 3 bases to trimming and J lost 4 bases, with 10 bases between them. CDR3 length equals 14 residues. CDR3 bases: TGTGCCAGCAGTGAGAGGTCGGGGAATCAGCCCCAGCATTTT. Translation: CASSERSGNQPQHF.

This chain uses TRBV23-1 with TRBJ1-6; tentatively, D is TRBD1 (5 bases). TRBV23-1 is identified as an open reading frame with a role that is uncertain. V dropped 4 bases and J dropped 9 bases, with 16 bases sitting between them. CDR3 length: 15 residues. CDR3 sequence reads: CASSPPGPGGSPLHF. CDR3 nucleotides: TGCGCCAGCAGTCCCCCGGGACCGGGGGGTTCACCCCTCCACTTT.

The rearrangement joins TRBV30 to TRBJ2-7; no firm D call. The germline gives CDR1 GTSNPN, CDR2 SVGIG (reference sequence). The CDR3 extends over 16 amino acids. V lost 4 bases to trimming and J lost 3 bases, with 22 bases between them. CDR3 nucleotides: TGTGCCTGGACCGTGGCGTCGAGCTACCCGGGCTACGAGCAGTACTTC. Amino acids: CAWTVASSYPGYEQYF.

This clone has a handful of counts. The chain has TRBV7-9 and TRBJ1-2; D may be TRBD1 (6 bases). The CDR3 extends over 14 amino acids. In germline, CDR1 is SEHNR, CDR2 FQNEAQ (reference sequence). The V end was cut by 5 bases, the J end by 6 bases, with 16 bases between. The CDR3 spells CASSPEDRLNGYTF. CDR3 coding DNA: TGTGCCAGCAGCCCCGAGGACAGACTGAATGGCTACACCTTC.

The chain employs TRBV6-1 and TRBJ1-6; 9 positions match TRBD1. Per the germline V gene, CDR1 is MNHNS and CDR2 is SASEGT. This CDR3 is built from 17 residues. V lost 0 bases to trimming and J lost 7 bases; unmatched junction nucleotides: 7. CDR3 amino acids: CASSEAFGQGSNSPLHF. The CDR3 nucleotides read TGTGCCAGCAGTGAAGCATTTGGACAGGGGTCGAATTCACCCCTCCACTTT.

CDR3 region: CAWSVLGTGGRSTEAFF. Written as DNA, the CDR3 is TGTGCCTGGAGTGTACTCGGGACAGGGGGCAGAAGCACTGAAGCTTTCTTT. This chain connects TRBV30 to TRBJ1-1, with 12 bases fitting TRBD1. CDR1 GTSNPN and CDR2 SVGIG come from the germline V gene (reference sequence). This CDR3 is built from 17 residues. J was trimmed by 4 bases and V by 0 bases; bases with no gene match: 9.

The count of this clone is one. The genes are TRBV14 and TRBJ2-2; 13 bases map to TRBD2. This CDR3 has 15 amino acids. Germline CDR1 reads SGHDN; CDR2 reads FVKESK. Trimming took 6 bases from V and 7 from J; bases not matched to a gene: 5. In DNA, the CDR3 is TGTGCCAGCAGACTAGCGGGAGGGCCTATCGGGGAGCTGTTTTTT. This codes for CASRLAGGPIGELFF.

This chain links TRBV19 with TRBJ2-1; 10 bases are shared with TRBD1. The CDR3 covers 15 residues. From germline, CDR1 is LNHDA and CDR2 SQIVND (reference sequence). V trimming: 5 bases; J trimming: 6 bases; junction bases outside the gene matches: 7. DNA for the CDR3: TGTGCCAGTAGTGAAACCGGGACAGGGGTCAATGAGCAGTTCTTC. Protein sequence: CASSETGTGVNEQFF.